Presented here are 25 T cell receptor beta chains from one specimen sequenced in a study of blood T cell repertoires in COVID-19. The method was immunoSEQ multiplex PCR; TCRdb's version includes in-frame clones alone and lacks a portion of them. Found here are hundreds of thousands of clones, less than 90% of them singletons; the top ten hold less than 3%. The sample consisted of PBMCs or T cells enriched from blood (not recorded which). These receptors all come from a woman aged 50 to 60 who had recovered from COVID-19.

The rearrangement joins TRBV15 to TRBJ2-1; 8 bases map to TRBD2. CDR3 length: 16 amino acids. J lost 3 bases, V lost 2 bases, and 6 bases had no gene match. Germline-derived CDR1 and CDR2 are LNHNV and YYDKDF (reference sequence). The CDR3 loop reads CATSRSGGDYYNEQFF. CDR3 coding DNA: TGTGCCACCAGCAGATCCGGGGGGGACTACTACAATGAGCAGTTCTTC.

The V gene is TRBV28, the J gene TRBJ1-5; the D is unclear. Trimming removed 6 bases from V and 1 base from J, with 13 bases in between. CDR1 MDHEN and CDR2 SYDVKM come from the germline V gene. The CDR3 has 15 residues. CDR3 nucleotide sequence: TGTGCCAGCAGACCACTAGGCGGGAGCAATCAGCCCCAGCATTTT. As protein: CASRPLGGSNQPQHF.

The gene calls are TRBV7-2 and TRBJ2-7, with D unclear. Germline-derived CDR1 and CDR2 are SGHTA and FQGNSA. CDR3 length: 15 amino acids. The V gene lost 2 bases and the J gene lost 3 bases, with 14 bases spanning the gap. CDR3 loop: CASSLRTPGGYEQYF. DNA for the CDR3: TGTGCCAGCAGCTTACGAACGCCCGGTGGCTACGAGCAGTACTTC.

The V call is TRBV3-1 (or the pseudogene TRBV3-2), the J call TRBJ1-6; 7 bases map to TRBD1. Trimming took 2 bases from V and 7 from J; bases not matched to a gene: 2. Germline V lookup: CDR1 LGHDT, CDR2 YNNKEL (reference sequence). The CDR3 runs to 14 residues. CDR3 sequence (DNA): TGTGCCAGCAGCCAAACAGGGGAGAATTCACCCCTCCACTTT. Translating it yields CASSQTGENSPLHF.

The chain couples TRBV28 to TRBJ2-7, with D unresolved. This CDR3 has 12 residues. Trimming removed 2 bases from V and 3 bases from J, with 5 bases in between. CDR1 and CDR2 (germline): MDHEN, SYDVKM. CDR3 in DNA: TGTGCCAGCAGTTTAGAGGACTACGAGCAGTACTTC. This gives the protein CASSLEDYEQYF.

The chain links TRBV28 to TRBJ1-4; TRBD1 aligns across 7 bases. The CDR3 totals 15 residues. Per germline, CDR1 MDHEN and CDR2 SYDVKM. V shed 4 bases and J 7 bases; nucleotides not matched to a gene: 9. For the CDR3, the DNA is TGTGCCAGCAGTTCCAAGACAGGGTGGAGTGAAAAACTGTTTTTT. Translated, it gives CASSSKTGWSEKLFF. The full variable domain, its missing parts supplied by reference TRBV28 and TRBJ1-4, is DVKVTQSSRYLVKRTGEKVFLECVQDMDHENMFWYRQDPGLGLRLIYFSYDVKMKEKGDIPEGYSVSREKKERFSLILESASTNQTSMYLCASSSKTGWSEKLFFGSGTQLSVL.

The chain is built from TRBV6-5 and TRBJ1-6; tentative D call: TRBD1 (5 bases). The CDR3 spans 15 residues. Trimming left V 2 bases short and J 10 bases short, with 15 bases between. CDR1 MNHEY and CDR2 SVGAGI come from the germline V gene. The CDR3 DNA follows: TGTGCCAGCAGTTACCGGGACCGCGGAGGGTCACCCCTCCACTTT. Encoded protein: CASSYRDRGGSPLHF.

The rearrangement uses TRBV6-4 and TRBJ2-1; 10 nucleotides agree with TRBD2. Trimming took 6 bases from V and 5 from J; bases not matched to a gene: 4. This CDR3 spans 14 amino acids. Germline loops: CDR1 MRHNA, CDR2 SNTAGT. In DNA, the CDR3 is TGTGCCAGCAGGCACCTAGCGGGGGACAATGAGCAGTTCTTC. It encodes CASRHLAGDNEQFF.

The V call is TRBV6-5, the J call TRBJ1-2; perhaps TRBD1 as D (5 bases). V dropped 10 bases and J dropped 0 bases, with 15 bases sitting between them. Germline assignment: CDR1 MNHEY and CDR2 SVGAGI. The CDR3 has 14 amino acids. Written as DNA, the CDR3 is TGTGCCACCCGGGTGGGGGGGGCTAACTATGGCTACACCTTC. Its protein product is CATRVGGANYGYTF.

The CDR3 nucleotides are TGTGCCAGCAGTCCGCAGATACTAGCGGGAGGGATCGAGCAGTACTTC. It yields the protein CASSPQILAGGIEQYF. V usage is TRBV6-2 or TRBV6-3 and J usage is TRBJ2-7, with 13 bases identical to TRBD2. CDR1 and CDR2 (germline): MNHEY, SVGEGT. Losses at the gene ends were 5 bases for V and 6 bases for J; bases not matched to a gene: 10. The CDR3 spans 16 residues.

About this clone itself: One end of the junction does not line up with germline, which may come from a read error. The rearrangement joins TRBV27 to TRBJ2-6, with no clear D. This CDR3 has 15 residues. The germline CDR1 and CDR2 sequences are MNHEY and SMNVEV (reference sequence). CDR3 region: CASSLSLSGANVLTF. The CDR3 DNA follows: TGTGCCAGCAGTCTATCACTCTCTGGGGCCAACGTCCTGACTTTC.

This clone was seen only once. The chain has TRBV6-6 and TRBJ2-1; 8 nucleotides align to TRBD1. The CDR3 contains 16 residues. Germline V lookup: CDR1 MNHNY, CDR2 SVGAGI (reference sequence). Unmatched junction bases numbered 10, after V lost 2 bases and J lost 7 bases. In DNA form, the CDR3 reads TGTGCCAGCAGTTACCCGGGACAGGAAAGGGGTAATGAGCAGTTCTTC. It codes for CASSYPGQERGNEQFF.

This clone was counted once. The CDR3 sequence: CASNYGHLKVETQYF. CDR3 bases: TGCGCCAGCAACTACGGACATCTGAAGGTGGAGACCCAGTACTTC. This chain connects TRBV5-1 to TRBJ2-5; a weak D match, TRBD1 (5 bases). This CDR3 is built from 15 residues. The V end was cut by 6 bases, the J end by 5 bases, with 20 bases between. Germline V CDR1 and CDR2: SGHRS, YFSETQ.

The V and J genes are TRBV28 and TRBJ2-3; D is perhaps TRBD1 (5 bases). The CDR3 runs 16 residues. Germline CDR1 reads MDHEN; CDR2 reads SYDVKM. V was pared by 6 bases and J by 6 bases, with 22 bases between. CDR3 sequence (DNA): TGTGCCAGCAGCCTCCGGTTGGGGCAGGACGGGGATACGCAGTATTTT. Its protein is CASSLRLGQDGDTQYF.

The CDR3 reads CASSQDGLAGPYNEQFF. CDR3 nucleotides: TGTGCCAGCAGCCAAGATGGGCTAGCGGGGCCGTACAATGAGCAGTTCTTC. J is TRBJ2-1 and V is TRBV3-1 (or the pseudogene TRBV3-2); the match to TRBD2 covers 9 bases. V was clipped by 0 bases and J by 4 bases; unmatched bases: 7. CDR1 and CDR2 (germline): LGHDT, YNNKEL (reference sequence). This CDR3 contains 17 residues.

J is TRBJ1-6 and V is TRBV5-5; the D gene is possibly TRBD1 (5 bases). Germline V gene data show CDR1 as SGHKS and CDR2 as YYEKEE (reference sequence). Trimming pared 0 bases from V and 5 bases from J, leaving 12 bases between. The CDR3 is made up of 16 amino acids. Here the CDR3 reads CASSLVGGFDNSPLHF. The CDR3 bases are TGTGCCAGCAGCTTGGTGGGGGGGTTTGATAATTCACCCCTCCACTTT.

This chain connects TRBV28 to TRBJ1-2, with unresolved D. Trimming took off 2 bases at V and 7 bases at J, with 14 bases between the two ends. CDR1 and CDR2 (germline): MDHEN, SYDVKM. The CDR3 totals 14 residues. CDR3 residues: CASSLAQSLGGYTF. DNA for the CDR3: TGTGCCAGCAGTTTAGCACAGAGTTTGGGTGGCTACACCTTC.

The chain combines TRBV29-1 with TRBJ2-5; 10 bases line up with TRBD1. Losses at the gene ends were 4 bases for V and 2 bases for J; bases not matched to a gene: 4. From germline, CDR1 is SQVTM and CDR2 ANQGSEA. The CDR3 totals 14 residues. The CDR3 DNA follows: TGCAGCGTTGTTGGACAGGGGGGGCAAGAGACCCAGTACTTC. Translation: CSVVGQGGQETQYF.

This chain links TRBV2 with TRBJ1-4; D gene ambiguous. Germline CDR1 reads SNHLY; CDR2 reads FYNNEI. The CDR3 has 14 amino acids. Trimming took off 4 bases at V and 1 base at J, with 7 bases between the two ends. CDR3 sequence (DNA): TGTGCCAGCAGTGGAATTAGAACTAATGAAAAACTGTTTTTT. Amino acid sequence: CASSGIRTNEKLFF.

The chain uses TRBV5-4 and TRBJ2-7; 12 bases fit TRBD2. The CDR3 has 18 residues. The germline gives CDR1 SGHNT, CDR2 YYREEE (reference sequence). V trimming: 1 base; J trimming: 0 bases; junction bases outside the gene matches: 8. For the CDR3, the DNA is TGTGCCAGCAGCTTGAAGGGACTAGCGGGTTCGAGCTCCTACGAGCAGTACTTC. Residues: CASSLKGLAGSSSYEQYF.

V usage is TRBV18 and J usage is TRBJ2-7; 8 positions agree with TRBD1. CDR3 size: 15 residues. V trimming: 2 bases; J trimming: 5 bases; junction bases outside the gene matches: 8. The germline CDR1 and CDR2 sequences are KGHSH and LQKENI. DNA of the CDR3: TGTGCCAGCTCACCAAACAGGGGGGAAACGGACGAGCAGTACTTC. It is translated as CASSPNRGETDEQYF.

V and J are TRBV20-1 and TRBJ2-7; D unclear. Germline V lookup: CDR1 DFQATT, CDR2 SNEGSKA (reference sequence). The CDR3 runs to 12 residues. Between the trimmed V and J ends, which lost 3 bases and 3 bases, there was a span of 9 bases. CDR3 in DNA: TGCAGTGCTAGTGCAGGATACTACGAGCAGTACTTC. Residues: CSASAGYYEQYF.

This clone was seen just once. The chain couples TRBV7-9 to TRBJ2-5, with D possibly being TRBD2 (6 bases). The germline CDR1 and CDR2 sequences are SEHNR and FQNEAQ (reference sequence). The CDR3 contains 16 residues. V was trimmed by 6 bases and J by 2 bases, leaving 19 bases between them. This chain's CDR3 is CASRRTPGLAQETQYF. CDR3 sequence (DNA): TGTGCCAGCAGGCGCACTCCGGGACTGGCGCAAGAGACCCAGTACTTC.

This chain uses TRBV6-2 or TRBV6-3 with TRBJ2-7; 12 bases align to TRBD1. CDR3 length: 16 amino acids. The trim removed 5 bases at V and 4 bases at J, leaving 9 bases unmatched. The germline CDR1 and CDR2 sequences are MNHEY and SVGEGT. The CDR3 region is CASSPPGQGAHYEQYF. The DNA for the CDR3 is TGTGCCAGCAGTCCCCCGGGACAGGGGGCTCATTACGAGCAGTACTTC.

The rearrangement uses TRBV10-2 and TRBJ2-7; possible D gene TRBD1, 6 bases. CDR1 is WSHSY and CDR2 is SAAADI in the germline V gene. V was shortened by 8 bases and J by 3 bases, with 17 bases between the two germline ends. This CDR3 contains 14 residues. The CDR3 sequence: CASREAQGFYEQYF. The CDR3 DNA sequence: TGCGCCAGCCGAGAGGCACAGGGATTCTACGAGCAGTACTTC.